A selection of T cell receptor beta chains follows, all from one sample in a study of cytomegalovirus exposure and HLA in healthy donors. The data were produced by immunoSEQ multiplex PCR, yet TCRdb's version contains in-frame clones alone and is incomplete. The table has under 300,000 clones, roughly 90% seen once. Sequenced material: PBMCs. The receptors shown here come from a woman between 18 and 29 years old in good health and CMV-seronegative. The CDR3 runs from the conserved cysteine through the conserved F or W. Fields, in order: clone size, J gene, D gene, V gene, CDR3 DNA, CDR3 protein. A D gene is named only where the DNA matches it firmly. Clone size appears in some rows only: once, few, many, or a class for an expanded clone.

. TRBJ2-2 . TRBV7-6 TGTGCCAGCAGCTTGGCCCTAGCTACGGACACCGGGGAGCTGTTTTTT CASSLALATDTGELFF
few TRBJ1-6 . TRBV28 TGTGCCAGCAGTCAGGGGATGGTGAATTCACCCCTCCACTTT CASSQGMVNSPLHF
. TRBJ1-2 . TRBV21-1 TGTGCCAGCAGCATCTCCCCGTGTAGAGGGGGTGGCTACACCTTC CASSISPCRGGGYTF
. TRBJ1-2 . TRBV6-5 TGTGCCAGCAGTTATGCCCAGGAGGTCAACTATGGCTACACCTTC CASSYAQEVNYGYTF
. TRBJ2-7 TRBD1 TRBV6-5 TGTGCCAGCAGTGAAGGGACAGGGGACGAGCAGTACTTC CASSEGTGDEQYF
. TRBJ2-1 . TRBV7-2 TGTGCCAGCAGCTTAGATGTGACTAGAAATGAGCAGTTCTTC CASSLDVTRNEQFF
. TRBJ1-1 . TRBV25-1 TGTGCCAGCAGTGACATTCGACAGTCAAACACTGAAGCTTTCTTT CASSDIRQSNTEAFF
. TRBJ2-5 . TRBV2 TGTGCCAGCAGGGGGAGAGGGCAGATCCAAGAGACCCAGTACTTC CASRGRGQIQETQYF
. TRBJ1-1 TRBD1 TRBV6-6 TGTGCCAGCAGTTACTCTTCAGGGGGTAACACTGAAGCTTTCTTT CASSYSSGGNTEAFF
. TRBJ1-5 . TRBV6-7 TGTGCCAACAATGGGGGGGAAAGATGTACTCAGCCCCAGCATTTT CANNGGERCTQPQHF
. TRBJ2-7 . TRBV7-2 TGTGCCAGCAGCTTGAAGATCGGTAGTTACGAGCAGTACTTC CASSLKIGSYEQYF
. TRBJ2-7 . TRBV6-5 TGTGCCAGCAGTTACGGAATCCAGGGGGGTGGCGAGCAGTACTTC CASSYGIQGGGEQYF
. TRBJ1-4 . TRBV16 TGTGCCAGCAGCCAACCCTCAACTAATGAAAAACTGTTTTTT CASSQPSTNEKLFF
. TRBJ2-3 . TRBV27 TGTGCCAGCAGTTTATCGAGGGTGGGAAGGGTTCCAGATACGCAGTATTTT CASSLSRVGRVPDTQYF
. TRBJ1-2 TRBD1 TRBV28 TGTGCCAGCAGTTTCAGGGGGCACGGAGACACCTTC CASSFRGHGDTF
. TRBJ2-3 . TRBV7-2 TGTGCCAGCAGCTCTCAGGGGCGGGATACGCAGTATTTT CASSSQGRDTQYF
. TRBJ1-3 . TRBV5-5 TGTGCCAGCAGCTTGTCGGTGGGGCTTACTGGAAACACCATATATTTT CASSLSVGLTGNTIYF
. TRBJ2-7 TRBD1 TRBV20-1 TGCAGTGCGACAGGGGCGCCCGAGCAGTACTTC CSATGAPEQYF
. TRBJ1-1 . TRBV11-2 TGTGCCAGCAGCTTAGCCCCTGGGGGCGAAGAAGCTTTCTTT CASSLAPGGEEAFF
. TRBJ2-3 TRBD2 TRBV18 TGTGCCAGCTCACCACCGCTAGCGGGGGCAGATACGCAGTATTTT CASSPPLAGADTQYF
. TRBJ2-2 . TRBV25-1 TGTGCCAGCAGTGCCCCCGGGATGACCGGGGAGCTGTTTTTT CASSAPGMTGELFF
. TRBJ2-7 TRBD2 TRBV2 TGTGCCAGCAGTGCGCCTAGCGGGGGGCTTAGCTCCTACGAGCAGTACTTC CASSAPSGGLSSYEQYF
. TRBJ2-3 TRBD2 TRBV28 TGTGCCAGCAGTTTAACTAGCGGGGATACGCAGTATTTT CASSLTSGDTQYF
. TRBJ1-2 TRBD1 TRBV19 TGTGCCAGTAGTCCGACAGGGGGTGACTATGGCTACACCTTC CASSPTGGDYGYTF
. TRBJ1-1 . TRBV7-2 TGTGCCAGCAGCTTAGAGGCCAGGGTTCGTACTGAAGCTTTCTTT CASSLEARVRTEAFF
. TRBJ2-1 . TRBV7-6 TGTGCCAGCAGCTTACTCGCACAGGTGGTTCGGAATGAGCAGTTCTTC CASSLLAQVVRNEQFF
. TRBJ1-4 TRBD1 TRBV28 TGTGCCAGCAGTTCCGACAGGGTCTTTAATGAAAAACTGTTTTTT CASSSDRVFNEKLFF
. TRBJ1-2 . TRBV15 TGTGCCACCAGTCCCGGGAACAGTCCCACCTATGGCTACACCTTC CATSPGNSPTYGYTF
. TRBJ2-1 TRBD2 TRBV27 TGTGCCAGCAGTTATAGTAGCGGGGGTCATGAGCAGTTCTTC CASSYSSGGHEQFF
. TRBJ2-3 . TRBV30 TGTGCCTGGAGTGTACGGCGGGGGCGGGAAGATACGCAGTATTTT CAWSVRRGREDTQYF
. TRBJ1-1 . TRBV5-6 TGTGCCAGCAGTAAGGACATGAACACTGAAGCTTTCTTT CASSKDMNTEAFF
. TRBJ1-1 TRBD1 TRBV7-9 TGTGCCAGCAGCTTAGGGGCAGGGGGCGTTCTCACTGAAGCTTTCTTT CASSLGAGGVLTEAFF
few TRBJ1-2 TRBD1 TRBV6-5 TGTGCCAGCAGCGTACAGGGGGCCTATGGCTACACCTTC CASSVQGAYGYTF
. TRBJ1-2 . TRBV7-9 TGTGCCAGCAGCCCCCCCGGCAGGGGCGGGTGGTATGGCTACACCTTC CASSPPGRGGWYGYTF
. TRBJ1-4 . TRBV28 TGTGCCAGCGTCTCTGCAGGGCAAAATGAAAAACTGTTTTTT CASVSAGQNEKLFF
. TRBJ2-7 TRBD1 TRBV28 TGTGCCAGCAGTTTAGAGGGGGCGGGCTACGAGCAGTACTTC CASSLEGAGYEQYF
few TRBJ1-2 TRBD1 TRBV2 TGTGCCAGCAGTGCACAGGGGAGTGGCTACACCTTC CASSAQGSGYTF
. TRBJ2-1 TRBD1 TRBV7-6 TGTGCCAGCAGCGCGACAGGGAGCTCCTACAATGAGCAGTTCTTC CASSATGSSYNEQFF
. TRBJ2-1 . TRBV4-3 TGCGCCAGCAGCCAGGATATCCCGGGACAACAAAACTACAATGAGCAGTTCTTC CASSQDIPGQQNYNEQFF
. TRBJ1-2 TRBD1 TRBV2 TGTGCCAGCAGTAATCCGGGACAGCTTAACTATGGCTACACCTTC CASSNPGQLNYGYTF
. TRBJ1-4 . TRBV28 TGTGCCAGCAGTCCACCTTATGAGGGACTCAATGAAAAACTGTTTTTT CASSPPYEGLNEKLFF